This T cell receptor (beta chain) was observed in a study of blood T cell repertoires in COVID-19. Study background: From T cells, B-cell-depleted T cells, or PBMCs came the material, which was cDNA or gDNA.

This CDR3 comprises 15 residues. Per the study methods: Counts of nucleated cells, estimated from reference gene primer amplification, were obtained. Clones were sequenced by immunoSEQ multiplex PCR, and TCRdb holds only the in-frame ones, with some missing. V, J and clone size derive from that table, while D and trimming were established from the DNA sequence. The sample has about 440,000 clones, 80% to 95% seen once. Material for sequencing was PBMCs or T cells enriched from blood (not recorded which). The chain recombines TRBV12-1 with TRBJ1-5. TRBV12-1 is reported as a pseudogene. The TCR sequence derives from a man aged 18 to 30 who had recovered from COVID-19. CDR3 sequence reads: CASSPVPYSNQPQHF. CDR3 in DNA: TGTGCCAGCAGCCCCGTTCCTTATAGCAATCAGCCCCAGCATTTT.